Detailed here is one T cell receptor (beta chain). The sample is drawn from a study of shared clonotypes between healthy human individuals. The naive CD8 population came from CD45RO-negative cells selected for CCR7, without terminally differentiated effector memory CD45RA+ cells. This CDR3 is 19 amino acids long. CDR1 is WSHSY, CDR2 SAAADI, per germline. V lost 4 bases and J lost 4, with 28 bases in between. Profiled with immunoSEQ multiplex PCR; TCRdb holds only in-frame clones, not every one. This sample yields almost 700,000 clones, of which about 91% are seen a single time; approximately 24% belongs to the top ten.

The source material was naive CD8+ T cells sorted from blood. The rearrangement links TRBV10-2 to TRBJ1-2; D is uncertain. The receptor's source is a man younger than 45 in good health. The DNA for the CDR3 is TGCGCCAGCAGTGGCTTAATTCAAAACACAGCATCCTATGGCTATGGCTACACCTTC. Translating it yields CASSGLIQNTASYGYGYTF.